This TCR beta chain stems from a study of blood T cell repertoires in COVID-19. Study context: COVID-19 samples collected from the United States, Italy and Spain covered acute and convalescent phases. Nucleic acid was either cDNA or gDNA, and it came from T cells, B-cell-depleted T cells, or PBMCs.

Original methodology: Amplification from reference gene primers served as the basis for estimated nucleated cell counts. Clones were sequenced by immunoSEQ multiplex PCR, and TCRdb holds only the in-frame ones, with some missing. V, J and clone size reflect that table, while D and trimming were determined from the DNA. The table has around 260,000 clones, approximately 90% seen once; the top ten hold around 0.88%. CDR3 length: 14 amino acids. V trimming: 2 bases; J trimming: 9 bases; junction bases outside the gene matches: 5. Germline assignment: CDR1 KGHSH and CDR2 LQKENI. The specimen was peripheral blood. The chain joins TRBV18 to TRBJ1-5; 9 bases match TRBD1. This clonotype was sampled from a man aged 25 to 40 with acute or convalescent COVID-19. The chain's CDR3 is CASSPTGQGWPQHF. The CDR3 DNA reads TGTGCCAGCTCACCAACGGGACAGGGCTGGCCCCAGCATTTT. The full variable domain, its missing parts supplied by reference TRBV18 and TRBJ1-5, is NAGVMQNPRHLVRRRGQEARLRCSPMKGHSHVYWYRQLPEEGLKFMVYLQKENIIDESGMPKERFSAEFPKEGPSILRIQQVVRGDSAAYFCASSPTGQGWPQHFGDGTRLSIL.